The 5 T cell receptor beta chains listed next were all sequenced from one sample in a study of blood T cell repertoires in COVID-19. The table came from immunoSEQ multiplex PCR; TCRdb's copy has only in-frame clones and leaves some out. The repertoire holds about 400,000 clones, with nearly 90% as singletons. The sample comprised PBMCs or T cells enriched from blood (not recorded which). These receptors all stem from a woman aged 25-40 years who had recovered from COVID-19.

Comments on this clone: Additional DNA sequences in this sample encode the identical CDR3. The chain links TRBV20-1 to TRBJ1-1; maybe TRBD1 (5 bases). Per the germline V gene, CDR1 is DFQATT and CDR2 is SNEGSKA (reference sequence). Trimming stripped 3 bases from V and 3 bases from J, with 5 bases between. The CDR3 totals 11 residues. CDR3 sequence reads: CSASRDTEAFF. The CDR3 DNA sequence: TGCAGTGCTAGCAGGGACACTGAAGCTTTCTTT.

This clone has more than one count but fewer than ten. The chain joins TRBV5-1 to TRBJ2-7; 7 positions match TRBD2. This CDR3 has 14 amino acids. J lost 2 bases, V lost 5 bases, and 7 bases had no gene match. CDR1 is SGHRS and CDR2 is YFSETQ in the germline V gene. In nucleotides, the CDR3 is TGCGCCAGCAGTATGGAGGGACTACCCTACGAGCAGTACTTC. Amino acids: CASSMEGLPYEQYF.

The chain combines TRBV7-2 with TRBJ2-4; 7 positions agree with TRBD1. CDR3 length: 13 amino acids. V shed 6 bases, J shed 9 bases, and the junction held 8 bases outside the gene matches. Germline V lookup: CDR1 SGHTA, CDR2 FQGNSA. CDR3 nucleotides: TGTGCCAGCAGTTCAAGGGGGCTTGGCATTCAGTACTTC. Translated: CASSSRGLGIQYF.

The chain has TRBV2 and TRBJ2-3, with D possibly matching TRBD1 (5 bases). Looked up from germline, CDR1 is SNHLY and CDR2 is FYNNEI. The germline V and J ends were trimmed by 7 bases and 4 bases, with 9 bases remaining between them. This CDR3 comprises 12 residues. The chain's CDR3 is CASKGRSDTQYF. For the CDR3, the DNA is TGTGCCAGCAAGGGGCGTTCAGATACGCAGTATTTT.

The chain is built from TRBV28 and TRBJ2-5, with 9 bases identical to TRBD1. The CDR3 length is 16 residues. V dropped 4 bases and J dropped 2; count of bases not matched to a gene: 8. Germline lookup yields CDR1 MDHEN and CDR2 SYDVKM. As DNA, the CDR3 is TGTGCCAGCAGTTCGCGCCGGGACAGGGTACAAGAGACCCAGTACTTC. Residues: CASSSRRDRVQETQYF. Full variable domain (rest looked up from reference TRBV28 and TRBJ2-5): DVKVTQSSRYLVKRTGEKVFLECVQDMDHENMFWYRQDPGLGLRLIYFSYDVKMKEKGDIPEGYSVSREKKERFSLILESASTNQTSMYLCASSSRRDRVQETQYFGPGTRLLVL.